These T cell receptor beta chains were read from a single sample in a study of untreated major depressive disorder. Some clones are missing from TCRdb's copy, which holds only in-frame ones; the method was immunoSEQ multiplex PCR. Among more than 20,000 clones listed, about 93% were seen once. Sequencing used CD4+ T cells from PBMCs. These receptors were collected from a man younger than 40 in good health. Both conserved end residues are part of each CDR3. A D gene is named only where the DNA matches it firmly. Clone sizes are given selectively: once, few, many, or a class where the clone is expanded.

J gene: TRBJ2-5; clone size: -; V gene: TRBV2; D gene: TRBD1; CDR3 protein: CASSPTGLRETQYF; CDR3 DNA: TGTGCCAGCAGTCCGACAGGGCTTAGGGAGACCCAGTACTTC
J gene: TRBJ2-7; clone size: -; V gene: TRBV7-9; D gene: -; CDR3 protein: CASSLTLGYEQYF; CDR3 DNA: TGTGCCAGCAGCTTAACACTGGGCTACGAGCAGTACTTC
J gene: TRBJ1-2; clone size: -; V gene: TRBV7-2; D gene: -; CDR3 protein: CASSYGGGREVRATF; CDR3 DNA: TGTGCCAGCAGTTATGGCGGGGGCAGGGAGGTTAGAGCCACCTTC
J gene: TRBJ2-1; clone size: once; V gene: TRBV7-3; D gene: -; CDR3 protein: CASSLQGGTYNEQFF; CDR3 DNA: TGTGCCAGCAGCTTACAGGGGGGAACATACAATGAGCAGTTCTTC
J gene: TRBJ2-5; clone size: once; V gene: TRBV6-1; D gene: -; CDR3 protein: CASSEDRVTETQYF; CDR3 DNA: TGTGCCAGCAGTGAAGACAGGGTTACTGAGACCCAGTACTTC
J gene: TRBJ1-2; clone size: -; V gene: TRBV5-6; D gene: -; CDR3 protein: CASSSPGGVVYGYTF; CDR3 DNA: TGTGCCAGCAGCTCACCTGGGGGGGTGGTCTATGGCTACACCTTC
J gene: TRBJ1-1; clone size: -; V gene: TRBV5-6; D gene: TRBD1; CDR3 protein: CASSLATGVLSTEAFF; CDR3 DNA: TGTGCCAGCAGCTTGGCCACAGGGGTTTTGAGCACTGAAGCTTTCTTT
J gene: TRBJ2-1; clone size: -; V gene: TRBV18; D gene: TRBD2; CDR3 protein: CASSPPVGPAGTPYNEQFF; CDR3 DNA: TGTGCCAGCTCACCACCGGTCGGGCCAGCGGGAACCCCCTACAATGAGCAGTTCTTC
J gene: TRBJ2-7; clone size: -; V gene: TRBV4-1; D gene: TRBD1; CDR3 protein: CASSHPGTGTYEQYF; CDR3 DNA: TGCGCCAGCAGCCACCCCGGGACAGGGACCTACGAGCAGTACTTC
J gene: TRBJ2-2; clone size: -; V gene: TRBV4-3; D gene: TRBD1; CDR3 protein: CASSQDPPTKTGHTGELFF; CDR3 DNA: TGCGCCAGCAGCCAAGATCCTCCGACTAAGACAGGGCACACCGGGGAGCTGTTTTTT
J gene: TRBJ1-1; clone size: -; V gene: TRBV29-1; D gene: -; CDR3 protein: CSAIGPEAFF; CDR3 DNA: TGCAGCGCCATCGGGCCCGAAGCTTTCTTT